This T cell receptor beta chain was identified during a study of post-analysis software for immune sequencing data. Background on the study: The disease courses covered relapsing-remitting, secondary progressive and progressive-relapsing multiple sclerosis.

Unique molecular identifiers were built into the TCR beta cDNA libraries. T cells numbering about 0.95 to 10 million gave rise to roughly 0.5 million cDNA molecules. MiXCR, applied by TCRdb to the PCR reads, yields one record per CDR3 protein. The top ten clones hold roughly 12% of a sample with hundreds of thousands of distinct CDR3 sequences, 55% to 60% of them seen once. Germline-derived CDR1 and CDR2 are SQVTM and ANQGSEA. V lost 4 bases to trimming and J lost 1 base; unmatched junction nucleotides: 6. The CDR3 runs 14 residues. This clonotype was seen a few times. The antigen is undetermined. Study results and limitations: Normalized Chao1 diversity was significantly lower in multiple sclerosis patients than in controls. By F measure, strong co-clustering occurred among samples prepared in the same batch. There were four or five TRBV segments more frequent in patients than controls, and TRBV5-6, TRBV5-1 and TRBV20-1 were among them.

This chain connects TRBV29-1 to TRBJ2-5; the match to TRBD2 covers 7 bases. The sequencing input was blood. This TCR was recovered from a girl aged 2-10 years with multiple sclerosis. The CDR3 spells CSVGAGRIQETQYF. Here the CDR3 DNA reads TGCAGCGTTGGAGCGGGGCGGATCCAAGAGACCCAGTACTTC.